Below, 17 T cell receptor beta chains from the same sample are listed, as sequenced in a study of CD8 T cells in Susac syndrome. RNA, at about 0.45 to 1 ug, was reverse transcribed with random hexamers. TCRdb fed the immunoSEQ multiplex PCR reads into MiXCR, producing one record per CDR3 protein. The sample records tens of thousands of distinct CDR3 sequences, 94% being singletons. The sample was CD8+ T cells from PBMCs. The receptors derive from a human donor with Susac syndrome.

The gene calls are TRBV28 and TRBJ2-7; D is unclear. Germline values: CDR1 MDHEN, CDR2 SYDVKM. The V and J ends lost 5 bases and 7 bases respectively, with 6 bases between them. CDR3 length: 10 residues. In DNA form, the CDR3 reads TGTGCCAGCAGTAGATTTGAGCAGTACTTC. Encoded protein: CASSRFEQYF. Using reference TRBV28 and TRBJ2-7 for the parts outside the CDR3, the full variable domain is DVKVTQSSRYLVKRTGEKVFLECVQDMDHENMFWYRQDPGLGLRLIYFSYDVKMKEKGDIPEGYSVSREKKERFSLILESASTNQTSMYLCASSRFEQYFGPGTRLTVT.

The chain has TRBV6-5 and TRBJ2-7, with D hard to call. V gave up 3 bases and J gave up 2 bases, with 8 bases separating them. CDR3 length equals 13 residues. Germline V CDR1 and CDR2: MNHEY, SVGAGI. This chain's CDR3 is CASSYKRAYEQYF. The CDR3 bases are TGTGCCAGCAGTTATAAGAGAGCCTACGAGCAGTACTTC.

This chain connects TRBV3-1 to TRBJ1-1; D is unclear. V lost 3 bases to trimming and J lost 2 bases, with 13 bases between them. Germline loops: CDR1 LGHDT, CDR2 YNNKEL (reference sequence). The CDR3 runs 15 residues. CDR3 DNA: TGTGCCAGCAGCCAGCAGCCGAGGCCTAACACTGAAGCTTTCTTT. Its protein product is CASSQQPRPNTEAFF.

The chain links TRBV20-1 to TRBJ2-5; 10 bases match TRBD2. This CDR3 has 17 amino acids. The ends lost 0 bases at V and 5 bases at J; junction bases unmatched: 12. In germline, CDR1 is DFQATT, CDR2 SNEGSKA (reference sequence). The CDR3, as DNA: TGCAGTGCTAGAGATAGAGGAGCGGGGGGGCCTTGGGAGACCCAGTACTTC. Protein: CSARDRGAGGPWETQYF.

The CDR3 spells CASSWDTGGPSTDTQYF. The CDR3 nucleotides are TGTGCCAGCAGCTGGGACACAGGGGGCCCTAGCACAGATACGCAGTATTTT. The V gene is TRBV7-9, the J gene TRBJ2-3, with TRBD1 matching 9 bases. This CDR3 is 17 amino acids long. CDR1 and CDR2 from the germline V gene are SEHNR and FQNEAQ (reference sequence). Trimming at V came to 4 bases and at J to 0 bases, leaving 8 bases not matched to a gene.

The CDR3: CASNLLAGEEQYF. The CDR3 nucleotides are TGTGCCAGCAACCTACTAGCGGGTGAAGAGCAGTACTTC. The V and J genes are TRBV6-5 and TRBJ2-7; 9 positions agree with TRBD2. CDR1 and CDR2 (germline): MNHEY, SVGAGI. This CDR3 contains 13 residues. Trimming at V came to 7 bases and at J to 7 bases, leaving 8 bases not matched to a gene.

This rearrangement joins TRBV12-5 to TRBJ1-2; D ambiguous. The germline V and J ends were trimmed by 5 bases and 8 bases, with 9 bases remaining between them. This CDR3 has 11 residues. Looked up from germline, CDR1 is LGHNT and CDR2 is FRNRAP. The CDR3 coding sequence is TGTGCTAGTGGTAAGGGTCTCGGCTACACCTTC. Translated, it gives CASGKGLGYTF.

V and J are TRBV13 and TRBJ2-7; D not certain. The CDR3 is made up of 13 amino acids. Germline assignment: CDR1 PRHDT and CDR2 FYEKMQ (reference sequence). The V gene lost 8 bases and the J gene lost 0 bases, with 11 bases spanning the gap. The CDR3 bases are TGTGCCAGCGCCCCGGGCCGCTCCTACGAGCAGTACTTC. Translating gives CASAPGRSYEQYF. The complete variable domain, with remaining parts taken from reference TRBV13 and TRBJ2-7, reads AAGVIQSPRHLIKEKRETATLKCYPIPRHDTVYWYQQGPGQDPQFLISFYEKMQSDKGSIPDRFSAQQFSDYHSELNMSSLELGDSALYFCASAPGRSYEQYFGPGTRLTVT.

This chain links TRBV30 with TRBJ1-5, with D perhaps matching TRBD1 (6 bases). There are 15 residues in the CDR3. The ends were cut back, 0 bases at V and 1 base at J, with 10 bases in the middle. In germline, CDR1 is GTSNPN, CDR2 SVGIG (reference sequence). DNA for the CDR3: TGTGCCTGGAGTGTAACGGGGGCGAGCAATCAGCCCCAGCATTTT. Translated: CAWSVTGASNQPQHF.

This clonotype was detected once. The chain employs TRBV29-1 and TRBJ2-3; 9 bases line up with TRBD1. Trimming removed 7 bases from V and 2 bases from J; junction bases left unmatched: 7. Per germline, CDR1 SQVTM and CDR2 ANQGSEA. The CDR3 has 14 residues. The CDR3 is CSGYRGRDTDTQYF. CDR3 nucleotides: TGCAGCGGCTACAGGGGGCGGGACACAGATACGCAGTATTTT.

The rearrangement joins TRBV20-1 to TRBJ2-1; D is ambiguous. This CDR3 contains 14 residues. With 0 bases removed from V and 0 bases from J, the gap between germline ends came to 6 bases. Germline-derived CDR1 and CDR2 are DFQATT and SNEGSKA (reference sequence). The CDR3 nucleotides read TGCAGTGCTAGAGATGAGAGCTCCTACAATGAGCAGTTCTTC. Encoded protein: CSARDESSYNEQFF.

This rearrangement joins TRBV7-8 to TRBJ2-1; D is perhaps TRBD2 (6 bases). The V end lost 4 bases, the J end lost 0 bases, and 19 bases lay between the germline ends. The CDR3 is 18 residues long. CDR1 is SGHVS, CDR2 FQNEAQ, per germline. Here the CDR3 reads CASSYVIDSGSSYNEQFF. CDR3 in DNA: TGTGCCAGCAGCTACGTCATAGATAGCGGTAGCTCCTACAATGAGCAGTTCTTC.

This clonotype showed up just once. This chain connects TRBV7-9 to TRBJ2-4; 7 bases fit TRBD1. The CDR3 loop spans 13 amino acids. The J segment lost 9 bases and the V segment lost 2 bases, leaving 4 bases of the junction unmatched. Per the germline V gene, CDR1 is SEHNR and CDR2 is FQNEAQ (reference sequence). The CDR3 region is CASSLNPGGIQYF. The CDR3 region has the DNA TGTGCCAGCAGCTTAAACCCAGGGGGCATTCAGTACTTC.

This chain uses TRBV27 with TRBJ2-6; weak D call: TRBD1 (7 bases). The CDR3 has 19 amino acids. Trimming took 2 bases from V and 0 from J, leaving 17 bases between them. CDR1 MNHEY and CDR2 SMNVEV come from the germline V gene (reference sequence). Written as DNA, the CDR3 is TGTGCCAGCAGTTTAGGAGGGGGCTTTCCGGTCTCTGGGGCCAACGTCCTGACTTTC. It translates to CASSLGGGFPVSGANVLTF.

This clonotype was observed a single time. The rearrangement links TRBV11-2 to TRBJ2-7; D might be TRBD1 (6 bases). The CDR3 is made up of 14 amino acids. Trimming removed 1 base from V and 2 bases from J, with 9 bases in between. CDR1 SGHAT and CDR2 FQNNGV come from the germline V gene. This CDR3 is CASSLGTEAYEQYF. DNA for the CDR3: TGTGCCAGCAGCTTAGGGACAGAGGCCTACGAGCAGTACTTC. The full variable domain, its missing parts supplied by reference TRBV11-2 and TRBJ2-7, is EAGVAQSPRYKIIEKRQSVAFWCNPISGHATLYWYQQILGQGPKLLIQFQNNGVVDDSQLPKDRFSAERLKGVDSTLKIQPAKLEDSAVYLCASSLGTEAYEQYFGPGTRLTVT.

The CDR3, as DNA: TGCAGCGTTAAGACTGACAGATCCTACAATGAGCAGTTCTTC. This gives the protein CSVKTDRSYNEQFF. This rearrangement joins TRBV29-1 to TRBJ2-1; TRBD1 is a possible D gene (5 bases). This CDR3 region has 14 residues. Germline V gives CDR1 SQVTM, CDR2 ANQGSEA. Trimming stripped 5 bases from V and 1 base from J, with 12 bases between.

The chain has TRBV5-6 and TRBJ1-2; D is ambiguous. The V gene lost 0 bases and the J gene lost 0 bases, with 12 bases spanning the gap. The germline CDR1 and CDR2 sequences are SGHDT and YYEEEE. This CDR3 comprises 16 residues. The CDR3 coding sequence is TGTGCCAGCAGCTTGGTGAGGGCTGCCGCTAACTATGGCTACACCTTC. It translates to CASSLVRAAANYGYTF.